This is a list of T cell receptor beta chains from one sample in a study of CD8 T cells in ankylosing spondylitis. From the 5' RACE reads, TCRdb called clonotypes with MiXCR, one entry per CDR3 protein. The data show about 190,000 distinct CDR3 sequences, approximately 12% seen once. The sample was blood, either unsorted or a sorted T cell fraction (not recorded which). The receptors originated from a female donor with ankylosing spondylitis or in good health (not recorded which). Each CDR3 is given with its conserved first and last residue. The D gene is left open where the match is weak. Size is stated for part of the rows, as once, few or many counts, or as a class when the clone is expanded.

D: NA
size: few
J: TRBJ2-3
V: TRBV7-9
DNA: TGTGCCGCTAGGGTAGCGGCCACAGATACGCAGTATTTT
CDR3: CAARVAATDTQYF

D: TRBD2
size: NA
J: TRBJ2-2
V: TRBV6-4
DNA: TGTGCCAGCAGTGTCACTAGCGGGACTAACACCGGGGAGCTGTTTTTT
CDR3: CASSVTSGTNTGELFF

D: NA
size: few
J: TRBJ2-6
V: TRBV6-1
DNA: TGTGCCAGCCTGGCCGGCTCTGGGGCCAACGTCCTGACTTTC
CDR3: CASLAGSGANVLTF

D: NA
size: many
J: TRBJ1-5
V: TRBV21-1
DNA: TGTGCCAGCAGCCTTATAGAGACCCGAACGCACGATCAGCCCCAGCATTTT
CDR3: CASSLIETRTHDQPQHF

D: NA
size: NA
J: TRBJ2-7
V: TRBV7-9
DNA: TGTGCCAGCAGCGTCTCCTCCGGTTTACACGAGCAGTACTTC
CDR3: CASSVSSGLHEQYF

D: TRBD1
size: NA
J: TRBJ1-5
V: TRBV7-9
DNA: TGTGCCAGCAGCCCCGGGACAGGGGGATTTCAGCCCCAGCATTTT
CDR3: CASSPGTGGFQPQHF

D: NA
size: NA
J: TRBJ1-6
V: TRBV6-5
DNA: TGTGCCAGCAGTTACTCGACCCCCAGGAGCTCCTATAATTCACCCCTCCACTTT
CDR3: CASSYSTPRSSYNSPLHF

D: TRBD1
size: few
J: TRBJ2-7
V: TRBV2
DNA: TGTGCCACGGGACAGGGGTCCTACGAGCAGTACTTC
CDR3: CATGQGSYEQYF

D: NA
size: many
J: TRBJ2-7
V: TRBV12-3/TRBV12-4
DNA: TGTGCCAGCAGTAAGGACAGTTCCAGCGAGCAGTACTTC
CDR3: CASSKDSSSEQYF

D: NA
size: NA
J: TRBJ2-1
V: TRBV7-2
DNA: TGTGCCAGCACCCCCCGTCGGGTAGTTTCGTGGCATGAGCAGTTCTTC
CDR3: CASTPRRVVSWHEQFF

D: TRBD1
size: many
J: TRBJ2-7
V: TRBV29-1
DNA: TGCAGCACTTGGACAGGGGACTCCTACGAGCAGTACTTC
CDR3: CSTWTGDSYEQYF

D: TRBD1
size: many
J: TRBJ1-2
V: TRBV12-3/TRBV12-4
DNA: TGTGCCAGCAGTTCCCAGGACAGGGTGGGCGGCTACACCTTC
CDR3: CASSSQDRVGGYTF

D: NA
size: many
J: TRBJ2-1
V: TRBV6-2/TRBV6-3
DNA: TGTGCCAGCAGTTATGGCGGGAACGCGAATGAGCAGTTCTTC
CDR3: CASSYGGNANEQFF

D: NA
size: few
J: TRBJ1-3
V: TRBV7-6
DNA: TGTGCCAGCAGCTTAGAAAACTTCTCTGGAAACACCATATATTTT
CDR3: CASSLENFSGNTIYF

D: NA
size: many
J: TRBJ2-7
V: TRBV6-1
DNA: TGTGCCAGCGGGGGCCTAAACGGACCAAAATCCTACGAGCAGTACTTC
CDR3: CASGGLNGPKSYEQYF

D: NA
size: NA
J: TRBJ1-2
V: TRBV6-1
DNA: TGTGCCAGCAGTCGGGCGGGGACTAACTATGGCTACACCTTC
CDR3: CASSRAGTNYGYTF

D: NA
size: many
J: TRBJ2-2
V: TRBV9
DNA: TGTGCCAGCAGCGTAGCTGTTAGGCAGAAGAACACCGGGGAGCTGTTTTTT
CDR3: CASSVAVRQKNTGELFF

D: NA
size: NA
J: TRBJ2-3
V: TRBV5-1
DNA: TGCGCCAGCAGCTTGCGGGACACTCAGGATACGCAGTATTTT
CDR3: CASSLRDTQDTQYF

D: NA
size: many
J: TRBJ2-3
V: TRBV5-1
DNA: TGCGCCAGCAGCTTGGCTGGACCCGGAATACATACGCAGTATTTT
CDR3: CASSLAGPGIHTQYF

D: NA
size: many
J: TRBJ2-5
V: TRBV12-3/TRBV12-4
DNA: TGTGCCAGCAGTGATCGGCCAGGGCAAGAGACCCAGTACTTC
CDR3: CASSDRPGQETQYF

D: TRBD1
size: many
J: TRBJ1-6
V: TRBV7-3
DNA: TGTGCCAGCAGCGCGGGACAGCTCCATTCACCCCTCCACTTT
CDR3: CASSAGQLHSPLHF

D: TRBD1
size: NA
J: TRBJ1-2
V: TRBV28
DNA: TGTGCCAGCAGACCTGGGACAGTTCGGGGGTTAGGCTACACCTTC
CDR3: CASRPGTVRGLGYTF

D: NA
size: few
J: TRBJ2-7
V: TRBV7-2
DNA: TGTGCCAGCAGCTTAGTCCAGGCCCACTCCTACGAGCAGTACTTC
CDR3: CASSLVQAHSYEQYF

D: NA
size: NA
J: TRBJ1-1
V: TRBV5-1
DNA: TGCGCCAGCAGCTTGGAGAGGGTCCGGGGCACTGAAGCTTTCTTT
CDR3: CASSLERVRGTEAFF

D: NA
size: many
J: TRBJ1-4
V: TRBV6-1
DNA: TGTGCCAGCAGCCCAGGTTTAGTCACTAATGAAAAACTGTTTTTT
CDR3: CASSPGLVTNEKLFF

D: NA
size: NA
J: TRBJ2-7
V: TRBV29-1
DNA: TGCAGCGTAACCTTCAACCAGGGGTTCGACGAGCAGTACTTC
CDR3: CSVTFNQGFDEQYF

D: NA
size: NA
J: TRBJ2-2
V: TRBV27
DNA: TGTGCCAGCAGTCGCCTCGGGGCGTATGGGGAGCTGTTTTTT
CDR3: CASSRLGAYGELFF

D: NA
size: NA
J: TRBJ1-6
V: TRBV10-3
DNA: TGTGCCGGTGGACGGGCCGAGGGGTCACCCCTCCACTTT
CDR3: CAGGRAEGSPLHF